These T cell receptor beta chains were read from a single sample in a study of beta chain features in type 1 diabetes. Assay used: immunoSEQ multiplex PCR; TCRdb lists only in-frame clones, some missing. This table holds about 250,000 clones, roughly a tenth found once. The sequenced sample was naive CD4+ T cells from blood. The receptors derive from a man aged 25-45 years with type 1 diabetes. Each CDR3 is given with its conserved first and last residue. The D gene is left open where the match is weak. Clone size is not always given. Where it is, it says once, few, many or a class for expanded clones.

CDR3nt: TGTGCCAGCAGTCAGGGACTAGCCCTAGGGGGGGAGCAGTTCTTC
CDR3aa: CASSQGLALGGEQFF
abundance: few
j_gene: TRBJ2-1
v_gene: TRBV6-4
d_gene: TRBD2

CDR3nt: TGTGCCTGGAGGGGAGGGGCGACTGAAGCTTTCTTT
CDR3aa: CAWRGGATEAFF
abundance: few
j_gene: TRBJ1-1
v_gene: TRBV30
d_gene: -

CDR3nt: TGTGCCAGTAAGGTATTGGGCAGACCCTGTGAAAAACTGTTTTTT
CDR3aa: CASKVLGRPCEKLFF
abundance: few
j_gene: TRBJ1-4
v_gene: TRBV19
d_gene: -

CDR3nt: TGTGCCAGTAGTATGAGGCTAGCGGCCTACGAGCAGTACTTC
CDR3aa: CASSMRLAAYEQYF
abundance: few
j_gene: TRBJ2-7
v_gene: TRBV19
d_gene: TRBD2

CDR3nt: TGTGCCTGGGGGGACAGGGGCAATTCACCCCTCCACTTT
CDR3aa: CAWGDRGNSPLHF
abundance: -
j_gene: TRBJ1-6
v_gene: TRBV30
d_gene: TRBD1

CDR3nt: TGCAGCGTGGGGACTAGCGGGGGGGTGGAGCAGTTCTTC
CDR3aa: CSVGTSGGVEQFF
abundance: -
j_gene: TRBJ2-1
v_gene: TRBV29-1
d_gene: TRBD2

CDR3nt: TGTGCCAGCAGCTTTAGTGCCCAAGAGACCCAGTACTTC
CDR3aa: CASSFSAQETQYF
abundance: few
j_gene: TRBJ2-5
v_gene: TRBV7-2
d_gene: -

CDR3nt: TGCAGCGTTGACGGTGCGGGGGGTTCCTACGAGCAGTACTTC
CDR3aa: CSVDGAGGSYEQYF
abundance: -
j_gene: TRBJ2-7
v_gene: TRBV29-1
d_gene: TRBD2

CDR3nt: TGTGCCAGCAGTGCCGACAGGGAGAATCAGCCCCAGCATTTT
CDR3aa: CASSADRENQPQHF
abundance: -
j_gene: TRBJ1-5
v_gene: TRBV2
d_gene: TRBD1

CDR3nt: TGTGCCAGCAGCCCCAGGGCCTCAAGCGATGAAAAACTGTTTTTT
CDR3aa: CASSPRASSDEKLFF
abundance: few
j_gene: TRBJ1-4
v_gene: TRBV7-9
d_gene: -

CDR3nt: TGTGCCAGCAGTCGGGGGGACCAAGAGACCCAGTACTTC
CDR3aa: CASSRGDQETQYF
abundance: few
j_gene: TRBJ2-5
v_gene: TRBV5-4
d_gene: TRBD2

CDR3nt: TGTGCCACCACTCGGGACTCTCAAGAGACCCAGTACTTC
CDR3aa: CATTRDSQETQYF
abundance: few
j_gene: TRBJ2-5
v_gene: TRBV11-2
d_gene: -

CDR3nt: TGTGCCAGCAGTCCGGGACTAGCGGGGGGCCTCCAAGAGACCCAGTACTTC
CDR3aa: CASSPGLAGGLQETQYF
abundance: -
j_gene: TRBJ2-5
v_gene: TRBV5-4
d_gene: TRBD2

CDR3nt: TGTGCCAGTAGTATCGGCGGGGGGGGAAACACCGGGGAGCTGTTTTTT
CDR3aa: CASSIGGGGNTGELFF
abundance: -
j_gene: TRBJ2-2
v_gene: TRBV19
d_gene: TRBD2

CDR3nt: TGTGCCAGCAGCCGAGGGGACATTAGGGCCAACGTCCTGACTTTC
CDR3aa: CASSRGDIRANVLTF
abundance: few
j_gene: TRBJ2-6
v_gene: TRBV7-9
d_gene: -

CDR3nt: TGTGCCAGCAGGGACGGACAGCCCTATGGCTACACCTTC
CDR3aa: CASRDGQPYGYTF
abundance: -
j_gene: TRBJ1-2
v_gene: TRBV21-1
d_gene: -

CDR3nt: TGTGCCAGCAGCGTTAGCGGGGACAAAAACATTCAGTACTTC
CDR3aa: CASSVSGDKNIQYF
abundance: -
j_gene: TRBJ2-4
v_gene: TRBV9
d_gene: TRBD2

CDR3nt: TGTGCCAGTAGCGAGACAGGGAGCCATCAGCCCCAGCATTTT
CDR3aa: CASSETGSHQPQHF
abundance: -
j_gene: TRBJ1-5
v_gene: TRBV19
d_gene: TRBD1

CDR3nt: TGTGCCAGCAGGCGAACAGGGGGGACTGAAGCTTTCTTT
CDR3aa: CASRRTGGTEAFF
abundance: -
j_gene: TRBJ1-1
v_gene: TRBV5-4
d_gene: TRBD1

CDR3nt: TGTGCCAGCAGTGTACAGGGACCCCGGACGTCTCAGCCCCAGCATTTT
CDR3aa: CASSVQGPRTSQPQHF
abundance: few
j_gene: TRBJ1-5
v_gene: TRBV6-1
d_gene: -

CDR3nt: TGTGCCAGCAGCTTAAGACAGGGGGAAGGCTACACCTTC
CDR3aa: CASSLRQGEGYTF
abundance: -
j_gene: TRBJ1-2
v_gene: TRBV7-3
d_gene: TRBD1

CDR3nt: TGTGCCAGCTCTGAGTCTATGAACACTGAAGCTTTCTTT
CDR3aa: CASSESMNTEAFF
abundance: -
j_gene: TRBJ1-1
v_gene: TRBV2
d_gene: -

CDR3nt: TGTGCCAGCAGCTCCACTCTGGCGGGGGGCTCCTACAATGAGCAGTTCTTC
CDR3aa: CASSSTLAGGSYNEQFF
abundance: -
j_gene: TRBJ2-1
v_gene: TRBV5-4
d_gene: TRBD2

CDR3nt: TGCAGCGTTGAGGGACAGGGCGTCCCTAGGGATGAGCAGTTCTTC
CDR3aa: CSVEGQGVPRDEQFF
abundance: -
j_gene: TRBJ2-1
v_gene: TRBV29-1
d_gene: TRBD1

CDR3nt: TGTGCCAGCTCATCTCAACTCAATGCTCCCAACACTGAAGCTTTCTTT
CDR3aa: CASSSQLNAPNTEAFF
abundance: few
j_gene: TRBJ1-1
v_gene: TRBV18
d_gene: -

CDR3nt: TGTGCCAGCAGTGTGGGGGGACAGCCCCAGCATTTT
CDR3aa: CASSVGGQPQHF
abundance: -
j_gene: TRBJ1-5
v_gene: TRBV2
d_gene: -

CDR3nt: TGTGCCTGGAGCGGGGGGGGCAATCAGCCCCAGCATTTT
CDR3aa: CAWSGGGNQPQHF
abundance: -
j_gene: TRBJ1-5
v_gene: TRBV30
d_gene: -

CDR3nt: TGTGCCAGCAGAACTAGCGTCCCCCCCTACGAGCAGTACTTC
CDR3aa: CASRTSVPPYEQYF
abundance: few
j_gene: TRBJ2-7
v_gene: TRBV28
d_gene: TRBD2

CDR3nt: TGCGCCAGCAGCCCAAGTCCAGGGGAACACAGGGACGAGCAGTACTTC
CDR3aa: CASSPSPGEHRDEQYF
abundance: few
j_gene: TRBJ2-7
v_gene: TRBV4-1
d_gene: -

CDR3nt: TGTGCCAGCAGCTCACAGCAAGAGACCCAGTACTTC
CDR3aa: CASSSQQETQYF
abundance: few
j_gene: TRBJ2-5
v_gene: TRBV7-9
d_gene: -

CDR3nt: TGTGCCAGCTCACCTTCCTCGGGACAGGGACCTGAAGCTTTCTTT
CDR3aa: CASSPSSGQGPEAFF
abundance: -
j_gene: TRBJ1-1
v_gene: TRBV18
d_gene: TRBD1

CDR3nt: TGCGCCAGCAGCTTACAGGGAATGAACACTGAAGCTTTCTTT
CDR3aa: CASSLQGMNTEAFF
abundance: -
j_gene: TRBJ1-1
v_gene: TRBV5-1
d_gene: -

CDR3nt: TGTGCCAGCAGCTTACGCCCCGGGGGCACAGATACGCAGTATTTT
CDR3aa: CASSLRPGGTDTQYF
abundance: few
j_gene: TRBJ2-3
v_gene: TRBV7-9
d_gene: -

CDR3nt: TGTGCCAGCAGTTTATTAGCGGACTCCTACAATGAGCAGTTCTTC
CDR3aa: CASSLLADSYNEQFF
abundance: -
j_gene: TRBJ2-1
v_gene: TRBV27
d_gene: -

CDR3nt: TGTGCCATCGGGACAGGGGTGGTCGAGCAGTACTTC
CDR3aa: CAIGTGVVEQYF
abundance: -
j_gene: TRBJ2-7
v_gene: TRBV6-5
d_gene: TRBD1

CDR3nt: TGTGCCAGCAGCTTGAAAGCGGGGGGGGCCCTCACAGATACGCAGTATTTT
CDR3aa: CASSLKAGGALTDTQYF
abundance: -
j_gene: TRBJ2-3
v_gene: TRBV5-4
d_gene: TRBD2

CDR3nt: TGTGCCAGCAGTGCCTCCGGGGAGACCCAGTACTTC
CDR3aa: CASSASGETQYF
abundance: few
j_gene: TRBJ2-5
v_gene: TRBV28
d_gene: -

CDR3nt: TGTGCCAGCAGAACTACAGGAACTAATTCACCCCTCCACTTT
CDR3aa: CASRTTGTNSPLHF
abundance: -
j_gene: TRBJ1-6
v_gene: TRBV2
d_gene: -

CDR3nt: TGTGCCAGTAGGGGACAGGGGAACTATGGCTACACCTTC
CDR3aa: CASRGQGNYGYTF
abundance: -
j_gene: TRBJ1-2
v_gene: TRBV19
d_gene: TRBD1

CDR3nt: TGTGCCAGCAGCCCCTCCGGGGGTGAAAAACTGTTTTTT
CDR3aa: CASSPSGGEKLFF
abundance: -
j_gene: TRBJ1-4
v_gene: TRBV7-2
d_gene: -

CDR3nt: TGTGCCAGCTCACCACGAAACACCTATAATTCACCCCTCCACTTT
CDR3aa: CASSPRNTYNSPLHF
abundance: -
j_gene: TRBJ1-6
v_gene: TRBV18
d_gene: -